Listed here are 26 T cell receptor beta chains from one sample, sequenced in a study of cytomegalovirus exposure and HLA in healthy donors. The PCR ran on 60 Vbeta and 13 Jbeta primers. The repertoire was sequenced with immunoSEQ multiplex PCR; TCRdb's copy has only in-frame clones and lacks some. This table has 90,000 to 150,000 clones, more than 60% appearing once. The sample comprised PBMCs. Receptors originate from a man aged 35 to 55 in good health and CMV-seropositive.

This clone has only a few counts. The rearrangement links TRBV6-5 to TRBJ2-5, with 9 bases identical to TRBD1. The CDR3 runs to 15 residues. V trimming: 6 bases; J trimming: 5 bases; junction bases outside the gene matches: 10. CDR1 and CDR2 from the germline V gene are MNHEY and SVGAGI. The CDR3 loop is CASRAQGAFGETQYF. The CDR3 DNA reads TGTGCCAGCAGGGCACAGGGGGCTTTTGGGGAGACCCAGTACTTC.

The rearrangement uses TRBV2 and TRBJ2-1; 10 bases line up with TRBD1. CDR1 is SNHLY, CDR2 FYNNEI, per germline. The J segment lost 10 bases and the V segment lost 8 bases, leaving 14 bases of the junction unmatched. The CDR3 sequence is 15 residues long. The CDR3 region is CASRRDRGYLREQFF. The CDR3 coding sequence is TGTGCCAGCCGGAGGGACAGGGGCTACCTACGGGAGCAGTTCTTC.

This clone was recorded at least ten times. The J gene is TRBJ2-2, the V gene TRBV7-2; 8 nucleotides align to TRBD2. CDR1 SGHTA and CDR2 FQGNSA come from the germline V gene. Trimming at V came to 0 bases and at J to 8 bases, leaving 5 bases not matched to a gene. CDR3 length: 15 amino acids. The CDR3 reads CASSLAAGVPGELFF. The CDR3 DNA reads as TGTGCCAGCAGCTTAGCAGCGGGAGTTCCAGGGGAGCTGTTTTTT.

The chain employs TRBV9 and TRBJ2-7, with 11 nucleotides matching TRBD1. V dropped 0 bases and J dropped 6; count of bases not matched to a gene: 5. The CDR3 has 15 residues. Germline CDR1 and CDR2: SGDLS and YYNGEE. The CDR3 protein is CASSVAGTGGTEQYF. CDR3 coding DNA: TGTGCCAGCAGCGTAGCAGGGACAGGGGGGACCGAGCAGTACTTC.

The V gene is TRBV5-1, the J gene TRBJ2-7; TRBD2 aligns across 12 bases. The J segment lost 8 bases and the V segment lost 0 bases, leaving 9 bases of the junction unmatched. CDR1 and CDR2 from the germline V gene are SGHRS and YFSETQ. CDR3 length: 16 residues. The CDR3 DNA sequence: TGCGCCAGCAGCTTGGTACTAGCGGGAGGTCCCGACCAGCAGTACTTC. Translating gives CASSLVLAGGPDQQYF.

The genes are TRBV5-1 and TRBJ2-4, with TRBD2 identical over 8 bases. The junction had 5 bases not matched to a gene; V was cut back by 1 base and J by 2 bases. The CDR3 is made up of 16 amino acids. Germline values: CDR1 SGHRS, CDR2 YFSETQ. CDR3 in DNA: TGCGCCAGCAGCTTGTGGGCGGGGGGAACCAAAAACATTCAGTACTTC. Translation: CASSLWAGGTKNIQYF.

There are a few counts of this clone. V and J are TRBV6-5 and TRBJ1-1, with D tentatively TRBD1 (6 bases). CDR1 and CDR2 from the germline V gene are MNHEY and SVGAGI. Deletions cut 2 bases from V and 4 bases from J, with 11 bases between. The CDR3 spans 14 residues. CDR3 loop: CASSYAGEGTEAFF. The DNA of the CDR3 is TGTGCCAGCAGTTACGCAGGGGAGGGCACTGAAGCTTTCTTT.

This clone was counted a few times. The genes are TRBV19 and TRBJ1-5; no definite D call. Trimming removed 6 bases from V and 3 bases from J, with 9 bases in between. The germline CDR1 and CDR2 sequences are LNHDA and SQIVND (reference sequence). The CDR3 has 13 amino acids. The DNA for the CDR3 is TGTGCCAGTAGGCGTACAGACAATCAGCCCCAGCATTTT. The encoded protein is CASRRTDNQPQHF.

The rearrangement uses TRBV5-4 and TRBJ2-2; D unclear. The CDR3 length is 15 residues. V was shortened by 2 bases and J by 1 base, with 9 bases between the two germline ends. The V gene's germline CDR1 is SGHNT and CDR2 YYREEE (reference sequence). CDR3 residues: CASSLTRMNTGELFF. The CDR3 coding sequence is TGTGCCAGCAGCTTAACCAGAATGAACACCGGGGAGCTGTTTTTT.

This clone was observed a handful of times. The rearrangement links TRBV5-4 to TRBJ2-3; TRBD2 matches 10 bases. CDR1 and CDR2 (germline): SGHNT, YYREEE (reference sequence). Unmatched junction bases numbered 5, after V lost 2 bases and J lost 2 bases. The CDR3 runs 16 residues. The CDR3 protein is CASSLGLAGATDTQYF. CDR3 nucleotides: TGTGCCAGCAGCTTAGGTCTAGCGGGGGCCACAGATACGCAGTATTTT.

The CDR3 loop reads CASSQLIAKNIQYF. CDR3 coding DNA: TGTGCCAGCAGCCAGTTAATAGCCAAAAACATTCAGTACTTC. The J gene is TRBJ2-4, the V gene TRBV6-5; D is unresolved. The CDR3 is 14 residues long. From germline, CDR1 is MNHEY and CDR2 SVGAGI. Trimming took 6 bases from V and 0 from J, leaving 9 bases between them.

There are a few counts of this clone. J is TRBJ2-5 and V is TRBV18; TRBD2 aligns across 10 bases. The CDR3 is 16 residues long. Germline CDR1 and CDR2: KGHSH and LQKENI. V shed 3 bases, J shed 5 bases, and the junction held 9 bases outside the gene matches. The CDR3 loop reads CASSPLSGGRVETQYF. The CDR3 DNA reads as TGTGCCAGCTCACCCCTTAGCGGGGGGCGAGTCGAGACCCAGTACTTC.

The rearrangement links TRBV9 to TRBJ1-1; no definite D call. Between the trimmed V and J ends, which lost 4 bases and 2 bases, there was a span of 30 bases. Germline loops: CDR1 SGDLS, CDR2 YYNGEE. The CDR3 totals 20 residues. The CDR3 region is CASSSAVLAPPIFDNTEAFF. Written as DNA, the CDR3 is TGTGCCAGCAGCTCGGCGGTGTTGGCACCACCTATTTTCGATAACACTGAAGCTTTCTTT.

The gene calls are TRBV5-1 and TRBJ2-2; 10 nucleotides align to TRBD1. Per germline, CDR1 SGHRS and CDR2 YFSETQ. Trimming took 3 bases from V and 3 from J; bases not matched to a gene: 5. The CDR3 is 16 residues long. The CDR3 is CASSSTGTGDTGELFF. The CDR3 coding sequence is TGCGCCAGCAGCTCGACCGGGACAGGGGACACCGGGGAGCTGTTTTTT.

CDR3 DNA: TGTGCCAGCAGCTGGACAGGGTTCGGCTACACCTTC. As protein: CASSWTGFGYTF. The V gene is TRBV5-6, the J gene TRBJ1-2; 8 bases map to TRBD1. The V segment lost 3 bases and the J segment 8 bases; nucleotides outside the gene matches: 3. Per germline, CDR1 SGHDT and CDR2 YYEEEE. The CDR3 is 12 amino acids. The whole variable domain, filled in from reference TRBV5-6 and TRBJ1-2, reads DAGVTQSPTHLIKTRGQQVTLRCSPKSGHDTVSWYQQALGQGPQFIFQYYEEEERQRGNFPDRFSGHQFPNYSSELNVNALLLGDSALYLCASSWTGFGYTFGSGTRLTVV.

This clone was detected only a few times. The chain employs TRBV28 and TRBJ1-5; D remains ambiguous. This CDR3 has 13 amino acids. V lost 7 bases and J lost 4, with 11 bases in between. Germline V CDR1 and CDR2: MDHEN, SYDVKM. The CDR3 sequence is CASTHPGNQPQHF. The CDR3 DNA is TGTGCCAGCACGCACCCGGGAAATCAGCCCCAGCATTTT.

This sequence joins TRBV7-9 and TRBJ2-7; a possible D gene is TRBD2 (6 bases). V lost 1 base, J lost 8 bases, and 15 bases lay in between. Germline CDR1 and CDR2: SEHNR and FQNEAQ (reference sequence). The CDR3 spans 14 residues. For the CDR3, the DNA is TGTGCCAGCAGCTTAGATGGGGGACTGACACAGCAGTACTTC. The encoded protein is CASSLDGGLTQQYF.

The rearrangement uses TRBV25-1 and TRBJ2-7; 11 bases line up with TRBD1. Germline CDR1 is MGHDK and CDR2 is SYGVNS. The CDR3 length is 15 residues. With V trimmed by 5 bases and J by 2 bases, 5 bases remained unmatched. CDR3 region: CASSSPGQGAYEQYF. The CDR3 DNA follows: TGTGCCAGCAGTTCGCCGGGACAGGGGGCCTACGAGCAGTACTTC.

The CDR3 nucleotides are TGCGCCAGCAGCCGGACTAGCGGGGGTGATACGCAGTATTTT. It yields the protein CASSRTSGGDTQYF. The V call is TRBV5-1, the J call TRBJ2-3; 13 nucleotides agree with TRBD2. V lost 4 bases, J lost 6 bases, and 2 bases stayed unmatched. The CDR3 runs to 14 residues. Germline values: CDR1 SGHRS, CDR2 YFSETQ.

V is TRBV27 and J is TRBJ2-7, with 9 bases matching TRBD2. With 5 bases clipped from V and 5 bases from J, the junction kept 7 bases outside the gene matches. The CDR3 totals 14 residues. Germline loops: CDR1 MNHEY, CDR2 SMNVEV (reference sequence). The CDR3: CASSLSGRRNEQYF. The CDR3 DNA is TGTGCCAGCAGTCTGAGCGGGAGGAGGAACGAGCAGTACTTC.

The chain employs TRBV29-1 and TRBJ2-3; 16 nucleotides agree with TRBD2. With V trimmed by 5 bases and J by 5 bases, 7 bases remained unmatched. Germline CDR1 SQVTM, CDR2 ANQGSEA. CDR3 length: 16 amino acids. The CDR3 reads CSVLGTSGGAVDTQYF. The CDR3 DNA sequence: TGCAGCGTTCTCGGGACTAGCGGGGGGGCGGTAGATACGCAGTATTTT.

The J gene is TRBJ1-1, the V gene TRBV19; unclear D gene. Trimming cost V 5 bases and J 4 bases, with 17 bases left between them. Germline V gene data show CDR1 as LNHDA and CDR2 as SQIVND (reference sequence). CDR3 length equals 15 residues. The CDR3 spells CASSAGLKEGTEAFF. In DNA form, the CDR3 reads TGTGCCAGTAGTGCGGGCCTAAAGGAGGGCACTGAAGCTTTCTTT. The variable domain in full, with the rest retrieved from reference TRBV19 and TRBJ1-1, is DGGITQSPKYLFRKEGQNVTLSCEQNLNHDAMYWYRQDPGQGLRLIYYSQIVNDFQKGDIAEGYSVSREKKESFPLTVTSAQKNPTAFYLCASSAGLKEGTEAFFGQGTRLTVV.

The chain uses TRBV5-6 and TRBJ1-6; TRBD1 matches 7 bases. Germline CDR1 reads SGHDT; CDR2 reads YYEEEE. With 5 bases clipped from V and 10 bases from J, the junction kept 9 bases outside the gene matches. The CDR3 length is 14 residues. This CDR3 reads CASSFTGVRSPLHF. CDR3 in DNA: TGTGCCAGCAGTTTTACAGGGGTGAGATCACCCCTCCACTTT.

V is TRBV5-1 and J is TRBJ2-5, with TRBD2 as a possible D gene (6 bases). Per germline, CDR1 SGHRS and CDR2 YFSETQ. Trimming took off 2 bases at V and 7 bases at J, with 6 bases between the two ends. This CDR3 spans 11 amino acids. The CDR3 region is CASSLAGTQYF. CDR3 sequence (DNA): TGCGCCAGCAGCTTAGCGGGGACCCAGTACTTC.

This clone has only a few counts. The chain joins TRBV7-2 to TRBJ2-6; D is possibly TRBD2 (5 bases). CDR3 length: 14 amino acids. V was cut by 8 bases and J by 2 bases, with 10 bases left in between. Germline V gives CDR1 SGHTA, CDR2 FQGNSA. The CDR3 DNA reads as TGTGCCAGCCACCCCGGGGCTGGGGCCAACGTCCTGACTTTC. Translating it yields CASHPGAGANVLTF.

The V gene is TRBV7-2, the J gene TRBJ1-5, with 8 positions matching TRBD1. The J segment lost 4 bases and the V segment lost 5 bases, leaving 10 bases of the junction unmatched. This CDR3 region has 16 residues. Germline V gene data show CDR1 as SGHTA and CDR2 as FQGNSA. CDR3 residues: CASSRGQASGNQPQHF. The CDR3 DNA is TGTGCCAGCAGCCGGGGACAGGCGTCTGGGAATCAGCCCCAGCATTTT.